A single sample gave rise to the 9 T cell receptor beta chains below, sequenced in a study of T cells in Graves' hyperthyroidism and ophthalmopathy. Researchers took RNA transcripts and amplified the TCR beta CDR3 regions from them. The TCR CDR3 was amplified in a first-round RT-PCR using the HTBI primer set. TCRdb re-called the multiplex PCR reads with MiXCR, one entry per CDR3 protein. The table records around 380,000 distinct CDR3 sequences, approximately 12% of them present only once. Sequenced input: blood. Every receptor here comes from a man aged 25-40 years with Graves' hyperthyroidism that later progressed to Graves' ophthalmopathy.

This clonotype was observed at least ten times. V usage is TRBV12-5 and J usage is TRBJ1-3; 8 nucleotides align to TRBD1. The J segment lost 4 bases and the V segment lost 1 base, leaving 6 bases of the junction unmatched. In germline, CDR1 is LGHNT, CDR2 FRNRAP. This CDR3 region has 16 residues. DNA of the CDR3: TGTGCTAGTGGTTTGGCTGCAGGGGGCGAAGGAAACACCATATATTTT. Translation: CASGLAAGGEGNTIYF. Drawing the rest from reference TRBV12-5 and TRBJ1-3, the complete variable domain is DARVTQTPRHKVTEMGQEVTMRCQPILGHNTVFWYRQTMMQGLELLAYFRNRAPLDDSGMPKDRFSAEMPDATLATLKIQPSEPRDSAVYFCASGLAAGGEGNTIYFGEGSWLTVV.

This clonotype has a count of ten or more. The chain carries TRBV10-3 and TRBJ2-5, with D unresolved. The CDR3 runs 15 residues. Germline loops: CDR1 ENHRY, CDR2 SYGVKD. Between the trimmed V and J ends, which lost 5 bases and 5 bases, there was a span of 18 bases. CDR3 coding DNA: TGTGCCATCAGTCTATTCCTCCCCCCCCGGGAGACCCAGTACTTC. Translated: CAISLFLPPRETQYF.

About this clonotype: An end of the junction differs from the germline gene, which may be a read error. This chain uses TRBV4-2 with TRBJ1-1, with D uncertain. The CDR3 covers 13 residues. Looked up from germline, CDR1 is LGHNA and CDR2 is YNFKEQ. The DNA of the CDR3 is TGTGCCAGCAGCCCTTTCGGCAACACTGAAGCTTCCTTT. This codes for CASSPFGNTEASF.

There are a few counts of this clonotype. The CDR3 nucleotides are TGTGCCAGTAGCTCGATGTTTTATGGCTACACCTTC. It codes for CASSSMFYGYTF. The chain joins TRBV19 to TRBJ1-2; D is unresolved. Per germline, CDR1 LNHDA and CDR2 SQIVND (reference sequence). The CDR3 runs to 12 residues. Trimming cost V 6 bases and J 5 bases, with 10 bases left between them.

The V gene is TRBV3-1, the J gene TRBJ2-7; no definite D call. With 0 bases removed from V and 2 bases from J, the gap between germline ends came to 11 bases. This CDR3 contains 15 residues. Germline lookup yields CDR1 LGHDT and CDR2 YNNKEL (reference sequence). The CDR3 spells CASSQEAVAAYEQYF. In DNA, the CDR3 is TGTGCCAGCAGCCAAGAAGCTGTAGCCGCCTACGAGCAGTACTTC.

This clonotype was seen repeatedly, ten times or more. This CDR3 is CASKANGPGNQPQHF. In DNA form, the CDR3 reads TGTGCCAGCAAAGCGAACGGGCCTGGGAATCAGCCCCAGCATTTT. This chain connects TRBV27 to TRBJ1-5, with unresolved D. CDR1 MNHEY and CDR2 SMNVEV come from the germline V gene (reference sequence). Trimming shortened V by 7 bases and J by 4 bases, and 17 bases separated the two germline ends. The length of the CDR3 is 15 residues.

On this clonotype: A much larger clone differs from this one at a single base, so this may be a read error. The rearrangement uses TRBV12-3 or TRBV12-4 and TRBJ1-5; tentatively, D is TRBD1 (6 bases). This CDR3 is 14 amino acids long. The CDR3 DNA follows: TGTGCCAGCAGCCAAAGGGGGGTTCATCAGCCCCAGCGTTTT. Residues: CASSQRGVHQPQRF.

The V and J genes are TRBV11-3 and TRBJ1-1; no reliable D call. Germline assignment: CDR1 SGHNT and CDR2 YENEEA. Trimming stripped 2 bases from V and 1 base from J, with 14 bases between. This CDR3 is 16 amino acids long. CDR3 DNA sequence: TGTGCCAGCAGCTTATTTAAAGGGCGAAGGAACACTGAAGCTTTCTTT. Translated: CASSLFKGRRNTEAFF.

This clonotype was picked up many times. The gene calls are TRBV20-1 and TRBJ1-1; 9 bases are a match to TRBD1. The CDR3 sequence is 14 residues long. V shed 6 bases and J 1 base; nucleotides not matched to a gene: 6. CDR1 is DFQATT and CDR2 is SNEGSKA in the germline V gene (reference sequence). The CDR3 loop is CSAPGTGTNTEAFF. The CDR3, as DNA: TGCAGTGCCCCTGGGACAGGGACGAACACTGAAGCTTTCTTT.